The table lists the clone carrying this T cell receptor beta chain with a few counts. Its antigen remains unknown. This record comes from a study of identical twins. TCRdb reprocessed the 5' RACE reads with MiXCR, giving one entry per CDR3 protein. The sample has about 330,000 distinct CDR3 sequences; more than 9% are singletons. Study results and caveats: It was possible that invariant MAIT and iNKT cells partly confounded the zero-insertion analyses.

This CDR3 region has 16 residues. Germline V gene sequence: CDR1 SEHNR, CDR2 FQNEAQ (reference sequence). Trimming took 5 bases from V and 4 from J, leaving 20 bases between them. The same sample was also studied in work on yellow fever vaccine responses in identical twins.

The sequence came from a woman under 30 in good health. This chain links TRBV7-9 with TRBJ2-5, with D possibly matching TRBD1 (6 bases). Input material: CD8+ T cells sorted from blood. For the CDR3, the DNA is TGTGCCAGCAGCATTAGACAGGACGGGTCGGGAGAGACCCAGTACTTC. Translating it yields CASSIRQDGSGETQYF.